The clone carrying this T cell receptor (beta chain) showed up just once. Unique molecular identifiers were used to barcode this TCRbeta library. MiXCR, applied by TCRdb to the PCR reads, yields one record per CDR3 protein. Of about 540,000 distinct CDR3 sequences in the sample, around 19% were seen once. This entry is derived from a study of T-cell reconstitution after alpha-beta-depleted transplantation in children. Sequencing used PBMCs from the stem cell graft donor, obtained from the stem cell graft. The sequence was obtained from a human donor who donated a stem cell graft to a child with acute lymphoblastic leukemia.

The CDR3 nucleotides read TGCGCCAGCAGCTTTACCGGGACAGGGCGTGTGGAGCTGTTTTTT. Its translation: CASSFTGTGRVELFF. The V call is TRBV5-1, the J call TRBJ2-2, with 9 bases aligning to TRBD1. Germline lookup yields CDR1 SGHRS and CDR2 YFSETQ. Trimming removed 2 bases from V and 10 bases from J; junction bases left unmatched: 9. The CDR3 covers 15 residues.